What follows are 27 T cell receptor beta chains derived from one specimen sequenced in a study of T-cell memory formation after mild COVID-19. TCRdb reprocessed the 5' RACE reads via MiXCR and lists one record per CDR3 protein. The table shows 300,000 to 400,000 distinct CDR3 sequences, with 15% occurring only once. The sequencing sample was made of PBMCs or a T cell subset sorted from them (not recorded which). Receptors originate from a man between 18 and 35 years old who had mild COVID-19 (a few samples of this study predate the infection). Cell type and time point are not known.

Comments on this clonotype: One junction end disagrees with the germline gene, perhaps due to a read error. The rearrangement links TRBV20-1 to TRBJ2-5; no clear D. The CDR3 is 10 residues long. Looked up from germline, CDR1 is DFQATT and CDR2 is SNEGSKA (reference sequence). In DNA form, the CDR3 reads TGCAGTGCTAGTGAAGAAACCCAGTACTTC. Its translation: CSASEETQYF.

This clonotype turned up a few times. V and J are TRBV5-1 and TRBJ2-1; TRBD2 aligns across 9 bases. The CDR3 spans 14 residues. V dropped 3 bases and J dropped 10; count of bases not matched to a gene: 8. In germline, CDR1 is SGHRS, CDR2 YFSETQ. The CDR3 region is CASSYPTSGREQFF. The CDR3, as DNA: TGCGCCAGCAGCTACCCGACTAGCGGAAGGGAGCAGTTCTTC.

The DNA of the CDR3 is TGCGCCAGCAGCTTGGTCAGGGTGAGACCGAACACTGAAGCTTTCTTT. Its translation: CASSLVRVRPNTEAFF. The J gene is TRBJ1-1, the V gene TRBV5-1; possible D gene TRBD1, 5 bases. This CDR3 is 16 amino acids long. The V end lost 0 bases, the J end lost 1 base, and 13 bases lay between the germline ends. CDR1 SGHRS and CDR2 YFSETQ come from the germline V gene.

In its sample, this clonotype was seen many times. The chain has TRBV5-1 and TRBJ2-1, with 8 bases that match TRBD1. CDR1 is SGHRS and CDR2 is YFSETQ in the germline V gene. Germline trimming cut 5 bases from V and 4 bases from J; bases unmatched to any gene: 8. CDR3 length: 15 amino acids. The CDR3 nucleotides are TGCGCCAGCAGGACCCTAGGGACAGGATACAATGAGCAGTTCTTC. This codes for CASRTLGTGYNEQFF.

This clonotype was seen many times. J is TRBJ2-5 and V is TRBV5-4; D unclear. Trimming cost V 0 bases and J 1 base, with 7 bases left between them. The CDR3 is 14 residues long. CDR1 is SGHNT and CDR2 is YYREEE in the germline V gene (reference sequence). Here the CDR3 DNA reads TGTGCCAGCAGCTTGGGTCGGGTCCAAGAGACCCAGTACTTC. This codes for CASSLGRVQETQYF.

This clonotype was seen a few times. The chain links TRBV4-1 to TRBJ1-2; D is uncertain. The CDR3 totals 14 residues. The V end was cut by 6 bases, the J end by 2 bases, with 13 bases between. CDR1 is MGHRA, CDR2 YSYEKL, per germline. CDR3 in amino acids: CASSRGTANYGYTF. The CDR3 region has the DNA TGCGCCAGCAGTCGAGGCACAGCCAACTATGGCTACACCTTC.

The gene calls are TRBV11-1 and TRBJ1-5; D uncertain. The CDR3 has 13 amino acids. Between the trimmed V and J ends, which lost 2 bases and 5 bases, there was a span of 7 bases. Germline assignment: CDR1 SGHAT and CDR2 FQDESV (reference sequence). The CDR3 sequence is CASSLSDYQPQHF. CDR3 nucleotides: TGTGCCAGCAGCTTATCCGACTATCAGCCCCAGCATTTT.

The table lists this clonotype with a few counts. The genes are TRBV2 and TRBJ1-2; perhaps TRBD1 as D (5 bases). The CDR3 sequence is 12 residues long. Between the trimmed V and J ends, which lost 7 bases and 11 bases, there was a span of 17 bases. CDR1 and CDR2 from the germline V gene are SNHLY and FYNNEI. CDR3 sequence reads: CASTWGSGGYTF. The CDR3 DNA follows: TGTGCCAGCACCTGGGGCAGTGGGGGTTACACCTTC.

Points on this clonotype: One base away lies a much larger clone, so this may be a sequencing read error. CDR3 nucleotides: TGCAGTGCTAGATATCAGGGACAGGGGACCTACGAGCAGTACTTC. Its protein product is CSARYQGQGTYEQYF. The chain links TRBV20-1 to TRBJ2-7; 10 bases map to TRBD1. Germline-derived CDR1 and CDR2 are DFQATT and SNEGSKA (reference sequence). CDR3 size: 15 residues. The V and J ends lost 2 bases and 2 bases, in that order; junction bases with no gene match: 6.

Of note for this clonotype: Compared with germline, one end of the junction differs, possibly owing to a read error. This chain connects TRBV25-1 to TRBJ2-3; TRBD1 is a possible D gene (5 bases). The CDR3 has 11 residues. Germline CDR1 reads MGHDK; CDR2 reads SYGVNS. The CDR3 region has the DNA TGTGCCAGCGCGGCGACAGCTACGCAGTATTTT. It codes for CASAATATQYF.

The chain couples TRBV6-2 or TRBV6-3 to TRBJ2-2; D uncertain. This CDR3 region has 15 residues. The V gene lost 5 bases and the J gene lost 0 bases, with 10 bases spanning the gap. CDR1 and CDR2 from the germline V gene are MNHEY and SVGEGT. CDR3 amino acids: CASSEETANTGELFF. For the CDR3, the DNA is TGTGCCAGCAGTGAGGAAACGGCGAACACCGGGGAGCTGTTTTTT.

The V and J genes are TRBV30 and TRBJ2-2; D unclear. Germline V gives CDR1 GTSNPN, CDR2 SVGIG (reference sequence). The CDR3 totals 15 residues. Trimming shortened V by 3 bases and J by 2 bases, and 13 bases separated the two germline ends. CDR3 residues: CAWRDGSKNTGELFF. The DNA for the CDR3 is TGTGCCTGGAGGGATGGCTCTAAAAACACCGGGGAGCTGTTTTTT.

The genes are TRBV4-1 and TRBJ2-1; D gene uncertain. CDR3 length equals 15 residues. The V gene lost 4 bases and the J gene lost 1 base, with 11 bases spanning the gap. Germline values: CDR1 MGHRA, CDR2 YSYEKL. The CDR3 is CASSPTNPSYNEQFF. DNA for the CDR3: TGCGCCAGCAGCCCGACAAACCCTTCCTACAATGAGCAGTTCTTC.

This clonotype was counted a few times. The genes are TRBV7-3 and TRBJ2-1; 10 positions match TRBD2. V lost 0 bases, J lost 2 bases, and 4 bases stayed unmatched. This CDR3 is built from 17 residues. Germline V lookup: CDR1 SGHTA, CDR2 FQGTGA. Here the CDR3 DNA reads TGTGCCAGCAGCTTAACGTGGAGCGGGGGGGCCTACAATGAGCAGTTCTTC. This translates into CASSLTWSGGAYNEQFF.

V usage is TRBV6-5 and J usage is TRBJ2-1; perhaps TRBD2 as D (5 bases). Between the trimmed V and J ends, which lost 5 bases and 9 bases, there was a span of 8 bases. CDR3 size: 11 residues. Germline assignment: CDR1 MNHEY and CDR2 SVGAGI. CDR3 loop: CASSIGGEQFF. The CDR3 bases are TGTGCCAGCAGTATCGGAGGTGAGCAGTTCTTC.

This clonotype was observed a few times. V usage is TRBV25-1 and J usage is TRBJ2-7; D not resolved. Germline loops: CDR1 MGHDK, CDR2 SYGVNS. Trimming cost V 4 bases and J 2 bases, with 15 bases left between them. CDR3 length: 15 residues. CDR3 amino acids: CASSGPGPTPYEQYF. Here the CDR3 DNA reads TGTGCCAGCAGTGGCCCCGGGCCGACCCCCTACGAGCAGTACTTC.

V and J are TRBV5-1 and TRBJ2-5; D possibly corresponds to TRBD2 (6 bases). Germline V gene data show CDR1 as SGHRS and CDR2 as YFSETQ. The CDR3 runs to 15 residues. V lost 3 bases and J lost 7, with 19 bases in between. CDR3 nucleotides: TGCGCCAGCAGCTGGGGTGGTAATAGCGGTTCGACCCAGTACTTC. This translates into CASSWGGNSGSTQYF.

This clonotype was seen more than once but under ten times. The chain links TRBV3-1 to TRBJ1-2, with D hard to call. Germline loops: CDR1 LGHDT, CDR2 YNNKEL (reference sequence). The CDR3 runs 14 residues. Trimming shortened V by 0 bases and J by 8 bases, and 13 bases separated the two germline ends. The CDR3 nucleotides read TGTGCCAGCAGCCAAGACGACCGGTCTATGGGCTACACCTTC. The encoded protein is CASSQDDRSMGYTF. Complete variable domain (other parts from reference TRBV3-1 and TRBJ1-2): DTAVSQTPKYLVTQMGNDKSIKCEQNLGHDTMYWYKQDSKKFLKIMFSYNNKELIINETVPNRFSPKSPDKAHLNLHINSLELGDSAVYFCASSQDDRSMGYTFGSGTRLTVV.

In this sample, this clonotype turned up a few times. This chain connects TRBV18 to TRBJ1-2, with TRBD1 matching 7 bases. Germline lookup yields CDR1 KGHSH and CDR2 LQKENI. CDR3 length: 15 residues. V shed 2 bases and J 4 bases; nucleotides not matched to a gene: 7. In DNA form, the CDR3 reads TGTGCCAGCTCACCAACCCGGGACAGTCTCTATGGCTACACCTTC. This sequence encodes CASSPTRDSLYGYTF.

This clonotype showed up just a few times. The chain recombines TRBV20-1 with TRBJ2-3; a possible D gene is TRBD2 (6 bases). In germline, CDR1 is DFQATT, CDR2 SNEGSKA (reference sequence). The CDR3 contains 15 residues. The germline V and J ends were trimmed by 3 bases and 1 base, with 14 bases remaining between them. The CDR3 nucleotides read TGCAGTGCTAGGCGACGGGGGTATCGCACAGATACGCAGTATTTT. It is translated as CSARRRGYRTDTQYF.

This clonotype appeared many times. The J gene is TRBJ1-1, the V gene TRBV5-1; D not resolved. Looked up from germline, CDR1 is SGHRS and CDR2 is YFSETQ. V was clipped by 3 bases and J by 4 bases, with 16 bases between them. This CDR3 comprises 15 residues. CDR3 amino acids: CASSSWSLGSTEAFF. Here the CDR3 DNA reads TGCGCCAGCAGCTCCTGGTCCTTGGGCTCCACTGAAGCTTTCTTT.

To note about this clonotype: The junction and the germline gene differ at one end; a read error may be behind it. The rearrangement uses TRBV18 and TRBJ2-5; D call uncertain. Germline V gene data show CDR1 as KGHSH and CDR2 as LQKENI. The CDR3 consists of 14 residues. The CDR3 nucleotides read TGTGACAGCTCACCAAGGTTGGACCAAGAGACCCAGTACTTC. This translates into CDSSPRLDQETQYF. Supplemented by reference TRBV18 and TRBJ2-5, the full variable domain reads NAGVMQNPRHLVRRRGQEARLRCSPMKGHSHVYWYRQLPEEGLKFMVYLQKENIIDESGMPKERFSAEFPKEGPSILRIQQVVRGDSAAYFCDSSPRLDQETQYFGPGTRLLVL.

This clonotype was counted only a few times. This chain connects TRBV6-1 to TRBJ2-5; the D gene could be TRBD1 or TRBD2 (6 bases each). The germline V and J ends were trimmed by 3 bases and 4 bases, with 18 bases remaining between them. From germline, CDR1 is MNHNS and CDR2 SASEGT. The CDR3 runs 16 residues. The CDR3 region has the DNA TGTGCCAGCAGTGACCACGGGAGTCAGGGGCGAGAGACCCAGTACTTC. It codes for CASSDHGSQGRETQYF.

This CDR3 reads CASSWGRDSPLHF. The CDR3 nucleotides are TGTGCCAGCAGCTGGGGGAGGGATTCACCCCTCCACTTT. This rearrangement joins TRBV7-3 to TRBJ1-6, with a weak D call TRBD1 (5 bases). Germline V gives CDR1 SGHTA, CDR2 FQGTGA. Trimming cost V 4 bases and J 8 bases, with 9 bases left between them. The CDR3 runs to 13 residues.

This clonotype was picked up a small number of times. The chain combines TRBV12-3 or TRBV12-4 with TRBJ1-5, with D tentatively TRBD1 (5 bases). CDR3 length: 14 residues. Trimming pared 3 bases from V and 5 bases from J, leaving 11 bases between. The CDR3 loop reads CASSFSGGDQPQHF. In nucleotides, the CDR3 is TGTGCCAGCAGTTTCTCGGGGGGAGATCAGCCCCAGCATTTT.

The genes are TRBV11-2 and TRBJ2-3, with D tentatively TRBD2 (5 bases). The V gene lost 8 bases and the J gene lost 1 base, with 22 bases spanning the gap. CDR3 size: 17 residues. Germline assignment: CDR1 SGHAT and CDR2 FQNNGV. CDR3: CASSLRNGRRRTDTQYF. CDR3 DNA: TGTGCCAGCTCTCTTCGGAATGGGAGACGACGCACAGATACGCAGTATTTT. Looking up the rest from reference TRBV11-2 and TRBJ2-3 gives the full variable domain: EAGVAQSPRYKIIEKRQSVAFWCNPISGHATLYWYQQILGQGPKLLIQFQNNGVVDDSQLPKDRFSAERLKGVDSTLKIQPAKLEDSAVYLCASSLRNGRRRTDTQYFGPGTRLTVL.

The chain recombines TRBV4-3 with TRBJ1-6; D perhaps matches TRBD1 (6 bases). The CDR3 is 15 residues long. Trimming took 0 bases from V and 12 from J, leaving 15 bases between them. Per germline, CDR1 LGHNA and CDR2 YSLEER. In nucleotides, the CDR3 is TGCGCCAGCAGCCAAGATAGAAGGACAGTCCTACCCCTCCACTTT. It codes for CASSQDRRTVLPLHF.